This TCR beta chain was identified during a study of cytomegalovirus exposure and HLA in healthy donors (dated by TCRdb to about 2017). As for the study more broadly: According to an earlier analysis of 550 to 700 of the donors, roughly 180 million T cells yielded some 120 million unique TCR beta sequences and 250 to 350 Gb of sequence data. An early release that covered around 590 HLA-typed donors contained about 300 gigabases of sequencing data and tens of millions of unique TCR sequences. Among the roughly 430 genotyped donors, around 81% belonged to the genetic ancestry cluster associated with self-reported Caucasian donors. The study was designed to test whether signatures of past pathogen exposure could be identified by cataloging public T cell receptors. The study profiled the T cell repertoires of hundreds of subjects by immunosequencing and related them to cytomegalovirus serostatus. Along with the approximately 670-subject first cohort, a separate validation cohort of around 110 different subjects was used. To predict cytomegalovirus infection status, the study brought together high-throughput TCR immunosequencing, statistical association of individual TCRs with disease status, and machine learning. To study patterns of TCR occurrence, a later analysis re-analyzed previously published TCR beta repertoires from 666 donors and added high-resolution HLA genotyping. The later analysis used no new phenotypic data to find candidate immune exposures, relying instead on TCR beta sequences and their occurrence across donors. An earlier analysis of 587 of the donors used high-throughput TCR beta sequencing to judge whether each TCR beta V gene segment behaved as functional or pseudogenic. Donor age, sex, ethnicity and CMV serostatus were compiled alongside the repertoire data. A later genetic analysis used genome-wide SNP genotypes for 398 of the 666 donors, treating that subset as a discovery cohort. Every repertoire in the discovery cohort had been generated on one and the same sequencing platform. Class I and class II HLA loci were covered by the typing at four-digit resolution. Typing coverage differed by locus: A, B, C, DRB1 and DQB1 were typed in about 629-640 donors, DQA1 in approximately 520, DPA1 in nearly 610, and DPB1 in 472. Roughly 5 DR-DQ haplotypes were handled as single units for association and clustering, since linkage in the cohort was strong. Among around 400 genotyped donors of the cohort, an average of roughly 230,000 unique TCR beta nucleotide sequences was sequenced per donor, of which approximately 18% were non-productive. Paper-wide results and their limitations: In the study, approximately 150 TCR beta chains were listed as associated with cytomegalovirus. The authors suggested that the approach could potentially be generalized to other disease states and immunological phenotypes. Across donors, most TCR sequences were observed very rarely, whereas some public TCRs were present in many individuals. A later analysis found that TCR association rates varied across HLA loci, with DRB1 alleles showing the most associated TCRs and HLA-C alleles the fewest. In a later genetic analysis, a missense DCLRE1C variant was associated with V-gene and J-gene trimming of TCR beta chains, and the association was replicated in an independent cohort. In a later analysis, HLA-associated TCR beta chains showed more clonal expansion and lower generation probabilities than non-associated chains that were equally common. In a later analysis, several top co-occurrence clusters were reported to appear linked to parvovirus B19, influenza, CMV and Epstein-Barr virus. A later analysis found that most CMV-associated TCR beta chains appeared HLA-restricted, with HLA associations seemingly driven largely by CMV exposure. Because HLA typing was missing for some donors at each locus, association tests included only the typed subset. In a later analysis, more than 15,000 TCR beta sequences were associated with specific HLA alleles at a false discovery rate of 0.05. In vitro tests confirmed that a few of the cytomegalovirus-associated TCR beta chains recognize cytomegalovirus antigens. Assigning TCR associations to individual alleles was difficult when HLA alleles, especially DR and DQ, strongly co-occurred. Broadly in line with IMGT annotations, most TCR beta V segments showed up in productive rearrangements about 90% or about 30% of the time in an earlier analysis of roughly 590 of the donors. Because counts were too low, about 18 rarely observed V segments, including chromosome 9 orphons, were left out of the earlier analysis of about 500 of the donors. According to a later genetic analysis, donors in an Asian-associated ancestry cluster had fewer N-insertions in productive TCRs than the roughly 670-donor mean. For the cohort, immune exposure information was limited to CMV serostatus. A cluster of highly shared sequence variants was judged likely to represent a technical artifact of the sequencing pipeline. A further reported finding was that TCR beta sequences accurately predicted the HLA-A and HLA-B alleles for most subjects in the first cohort. In both the original and validation cohorts, the classifier was reported to diagnose cytomegalovirus status with high specificity and sensitivity. The 87-base-pair reads could not distinguish some IMGT-functional V segments, including TRBV6-2 and TRBV6-3, so those segments were excluded. Roughly uniform sequencing depth across donors was assumed in presence/absence analyses, although this assumption may not hold. This cohort had only TCR beta chains sequenced, and the lack of alpha or paired-chain data limited which features could be detected. Linkage disequilibrium might explain the correlated functional status among segregating V segments, but an unknown experimental factor could not be excluded.

Receptors were amplified or captured by the immunoSEQ multiplex PCR assay. For the multiplex PCR, a mixture combining 60 forward primers for TCR Vbeta segments and 13 reverse primers for TCR Jbeta segments was used. Amplification of the CDR3 region of rearranged TCR beta genes was performed with a multiplex PCR assay on genomic DNA. The amplified TCR beta libraries were sequenced on the Illumina HiSeq System as 87-base-pair reads. The published analysis was carried out like this. A later analysis tallied around 80 million unique TCR beta chains across the 650 to 750 repertoires, and about 12 million of those chains were shared by two or more donors. Raw reads were error-corrected and collapsed into unique sequences by a nearest-neighbor algorithm in which closely related sequences were merged to remove PCR and sequencing errors. V, D and J gene segments were assigned by aligning CDR3 sequences to IMGT reference sequences. For a sequence to be retained, at least a six-nucleotide match to both a V gene segment and a J gene segment was required. A rearrangement was called productive if the CDR3 had no stop codons and remained in frame with V and J, and every other rearrangement was called non-productive. Following IMGT convention, CDR3 was defined as the stretch from the second conserved V-encoded cysteine to the conserved J-encoded phenylalanine. In an earlier analysis of more than 550 of the donors, sequences lacking an unambiguous match to a single V gene segment were excluded. An earlier analysis of roughly 590 of the donors called V segments functional above 56.7% productive rearrangements and segregating when the between-donor standard deviation exceeded 5%. To diagnose cytomegalovirus status from the catalog of TCR beta chain sequences, a statistical classification framework was built. V and J gene assignment, in a later analysis, came from comparing TCR nucleotide sequences with IMGT/GENE-DB human TR gene sequences. Using the TCRdist pipeline, a later analysis assigned CDR3 sequences along with most-parsimonious VDJ recombination scenarios. In a later analysis, each TCR beta chain was defined by its CDR3 amino acid sequence together with its V-gene family, and reads lacking a unique V-gene family were excluded. As a way to deal with suspected cross-contamination and a sequencing artifact, a later analysis dropped 640 or so nucleotide sequences that were highly shared and had low generation probability. For each public chain, a later analysis derived a clonal expansion index from normalized ranks of inferred template counts within each repertoire. A later analysis computed generation probabilities with a VDJ recombination model fitted to out-of-frame rearrangements, and checked the results against IGoR. Hypergeometric tests were used in a later analysis to score TCR-TCR, TCR-HLA and TCR-CMV co-occurrence, with a repertoire-size bias correction applied to the TCR pairs. A later analysis estimated false discovery rates by permuting HLA or CMV assignments 20 times. A later analysis grouped co-occurring TCRs with DBSCAN, adding TCRdist sequence similarity when clustering within HLA-allele-positive subsets. Repertoires with fewer than 30,000 or more than 120,000 public chains, plus five repertoires with anomalous nucleotide sharing, were excluded from co-occurrence clustering. Here the immuneACCESS table is served through TCRdb, limited to in-frame sequences with V and J called. Missing clones are a known gap in these copies; in checked studies unresolved V genes cover under half, and the rest lacks a known reason. The V and J calls and the clone size are those of that table, but D and trimming were determined from the DNA. The sample table records 200,000 to 250,000 clones; roughly 79% of these occur just once. The ten largest clones represent about 0.58% of the sample.

As encoded in the germline V gene, CDR1 is SGHTA while CDR2 is FQGTGA. Here V drops 5 bases and J drops 5 bases, and the junction holds 6 bases not matched to any gene. Including the terminal cysteine and phenylalanine, the CDR3 comprises 14 residues. The CDR3 DNA has 42 bases and is translated from base 1. With regard to this clone: Its cognate antigen has yet to be identified. Base qualities were left out, and no much larger clone turns up one base away.

The cohort comprised more than 550 healthy bone marrow donors. All cohort members were sampled while nominally healthy, although unrecorded immune exposures were likely present. The donor was CMV seronegative and was included in the group of a few hundred seronegative cohort members. Every donor gave a peripheral blood sample, and the peripheral blood mononuclear cells from that sample were used for TCR beta sequencing. Genomic DNA extraction from the blood cell samples was performed with the Qiagen DNeasy Blood Extraction Kit. In this chain, TRBV7-3 is recombined with TRBJ2-7; 10 bases in between match TRBD2. Source material: PBMCs. This clonotype was obtained from a woman aged 40 to 49 in good health and CMV-seronegative. The CDR3 corresponds to CASSHGGTSDEQYF. The nucleotides are TGTGCCAGCAGCCATGGTGGGACTAGCGACGAGCAGTACTTC.